Presented here are 5 T cell receptor beta chains from one specimen sequenced in a study of blood T cell repertoires in COVID-19. TCRdb keeps only in-frame clones here, not all; method: immunoSEQ multiplex PCR. The sample has about 100,000 clones; 79% are singletons. The sequenced material came from peripheral blood. These receptors came from a woman aged 80 or older with active or convalescent COVID-19.

This clone has more than one count but fewer than ten. The chain is built from TRBV5-8 and TRBJ1-1, with D possibly matching TRBD1 (5 bases). V shed 2 bases and J shed 6 bases, with 17 bases lying between them. This CDR3 is built from 15 residues. The germline V gene has CDR1 SGHTS and CDR2 YDEGEE. CDR3 loop: CASSLTLRKGAEAFF. CDR3 sequence (DNA): TGTGCCAGCAGCTTAACCTTACGGAAAGGGGCTGAAGCTTTCTTT.

This clone was seen a few times. The rearrangement joins TRBV5-4 to TRBJ2-2; 7 bases are shared with TRBD1. The CDR3 is made up of 14 amino acids. V shed 4 bases and J 6 bases; nucleotides not matched to a gene: 6. Germline V gene lookup returns CDR1 SGHNT and CDR2 YYREEE (reference sequence). CDR3 DNA: TGTGCCAGCAGCCTCCAGACAGGGTCCGGGGAGCTGTTTTTT. This encodes CASSLQTGSGELFF.

The chain joins TRBV11-2 to TRBJ2-7; 7 bases agree with TRBD2. V gave up 5 bases and J gave up 2 bases; unmatched junction bases: 6. The CDR3 loop spans 14 amino acids. Germline assignment: CDR1 SGHAT and CDR2 FQNNGV. CDR3 residues: CASSVYGLAYEQYF. Written as DNA, the CDR3 is TGTGCCAGCAGCGTCTACGGACTAGCCTACGAGCAGTACTTC.

The chain uses TRBV6-6 and TRBJ1-6; 8 bases map to TRBD1. Trimming cost V 5 bases and J 9 bases; bases outside gene matches: 12. The CDR3 contains 16 residues. In germline, CDR1 is MNHNY, CDR2 SVGAGI (reference sequence). CDR3 in DNA: TGTGCCAGCAGTCGAAAACAGGGGGGTGGGGGTTCACCCCTCCACTTT. Protein sequence: CASSRKQGGGGSPLHF.

The table lists this clone with a few counts. This rearrangement joins TRBV20-1 to TRBJ1-4, with 9 bases fitting TRBD1. From germline, CDR1 is DFQATT and CDR2 SNEGSKA (reference sequence). Trimming at V came to 7 bases and at J to 13 bases, leaving 7 bases not matched to a gene. CDR3 size: 11 residues. The CDR3 DNA reads as TGCAGTGTCCTGACAGGGGGTGGACTGTTTTTT. Translating gives CSVLTGGGLFF.